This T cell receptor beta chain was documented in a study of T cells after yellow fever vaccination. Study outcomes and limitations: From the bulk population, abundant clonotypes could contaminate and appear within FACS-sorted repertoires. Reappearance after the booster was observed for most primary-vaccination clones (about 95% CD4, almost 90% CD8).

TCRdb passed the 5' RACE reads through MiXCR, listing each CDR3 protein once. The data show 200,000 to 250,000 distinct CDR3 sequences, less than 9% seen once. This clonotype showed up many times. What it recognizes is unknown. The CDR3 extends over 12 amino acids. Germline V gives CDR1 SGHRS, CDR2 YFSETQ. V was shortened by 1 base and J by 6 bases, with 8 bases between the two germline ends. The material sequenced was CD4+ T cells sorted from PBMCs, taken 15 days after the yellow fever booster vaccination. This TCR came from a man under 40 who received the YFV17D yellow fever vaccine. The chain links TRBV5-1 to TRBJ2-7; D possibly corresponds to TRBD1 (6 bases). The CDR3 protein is CASSLTGSEQYF. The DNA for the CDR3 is TGCGCCAGCAGCTTGACAGGGAGCGAGCAGTACTTC.